These T cell receptor beta chains were read from a single sample in a study of T cells in Graves' hyperthyroidism and ophthalmopathy. TCRdb called the multiplex PCR reads again in MiXCR, with one record for every CDR3 protein. Of some 370,000 distinct CDR3 sequences in the sample, roughly 17% were seen once. Sequences were obtained from blood. The receptors stem from a woman aged 25-40 years with Graves' hyperthyroidism that later progressed to Graves' ophthalmopathy. The CDR3 runs from the conserved cysteine through the conserved F or W. The order of the fields is J gene, V gene, CDR3 length, CDR3 protein.

>TRBJ2-7|TRBV30|13
CAWSVGSGYEQYF
>TRBJ1-1|TRBV28|14
CASSRRGAYTEAFF
>TRBJ2-3|TRBV20-1|15
CSARKREVGTDTQYF
>TRBJ1-1|TRBV5-1|14
CASSLNRGGTEAFF
>TRBJ1-2|TRBV28|11
CASSRQGALAF
>TRBJ1-1|TRBV27|16
CASSLLGQGAPTEAFF
>TRBJ1-5|TRBV11-2|15
CASSLSVIGNQPQHF
>TRBJ1-2|TRBV19|16
CASSSRGREPNYGYTF
>TRBJ1-1|TRBV6-1|19
CASSPPPRALKGMNTEAFF
>TRBJ1-1|TRBV30|10
CAQGDTEAFF
>TRBJ2-7|TRBV13|13
CASSPRGTYEQYF
>TRBJ1-2|TRBV19|16
CASSRRTGTEAYGYTF
>TRBJ2-1|TRBV5-8|13
CASSLNTYNEQFF
>TRBJ1-1|TRBV6-4|14
CASSGTRKNTEAFF
>TRBJ2-1|TRBV28|13
CASTTTWADEQFF
>TRBJ2-3|TRBV6-1|17
CASGPASSISSTDTQYF
>TRBJ2-6|TRBV11-2|14
CASSSSLKANVLTF
>TRBJ2-7|TRBV20-1|12
CSATDRGYEQYF
>TRBJ1-5|TRBV27|14
CASSFAGSNQPQHF
>TRBJ2-7|TRBV27|15
CASSLLASEPYEQYF
>TRBJ2-1|TRBV30|15
CAWSVGAGTYNEQFF
>TRBJ2-3|TRBV4-1|18
CASSLLAGVNRVTDTQYF
>TRBJ1-2|TRBV12-3/TRBV12-4|12
CASSFMLYGYTF
>TRBJ2-4|TRBV20-1|15
CSASPTGGTKNIQYF
>TRBJ2-5|TRBV28|15
CASSLSQGHQETQYF
>TRBJ2-3|TRBV11-2|19
CASSGRRGQGTTSTDTQYF
>TRBJ2-1|TRBV7-9|14
CASSSSGSFYEQFF
>TRBJ1-2|TRBV25-1|16
CASSERGGLTFYGYTF
>TRBJ2-7|TRBV28|15
CASRADKGTSYEQYF
>TRBJ2-4|TRBV29-1|17
CSVADRRGVSAKNIQYF
>TRBJ2-3|TRBV28|13
CASSLYGTDTQYF
>TRBJ1-1|TRBV4-2|13
CASRGQGRPEAFF
>TRBJ1-4|TRBV11-2|19
CASSRPGQGNSGTNEKLFF
>TRBJ2-3|TRBV12-3/TRBV12-4|15
CASSRRGTWTDTQYF
>TRBJ2-7|TRBV10-3|13
CAISARGEGEQYF
>TRBJ2-3|TRBV11-3|14
CASSLQGPTDTQYF
>TRBJ1-6|TRBV5-5|16
CASSQTPGQVGSPLHF
>TRBJ1-2|TRBV4-1|17
CASSQILGGESLYGYTF
>TRBJ2-5|TRBV20-1|14
CSVKSWKPEETQYF
>TRBJ2-7|TRBV6-1|14
CASMAGLAAYEQYF
>TRBJ1-5|TRBV12-3/TRBV12-4|15
CASSIFGAAYQPQHF
>TRBJ2-3|TRBV2|13
CASSEGHRDTQYF
>TRBJ1-2|TRBV27|15
CASTTTDRDHYGYTF
>TRBJ1-2|TRBV4-2|16
CASSQDGYEGSYGYTF
>TRBJ1-2|TRBV20-1|14
CSASLQETNYGYTF
>TRBJ1-2|TRBV3-1|13
CASSPVQGFGYTF
>TRBJ1-1|TRBV7-9|13
CASRGRVNTEAFF
>TRBJ1-4|TRBV5-1|18
CASSAGQGWVATNEKLFF
>TRBJ1-5|TRBV6-4|13
CASRDRPDQPQHF
>TRBJ1-3|TRBV2|15
CASSDRGLSGNTIYF
>TRBJ1-5|TRBV20-1|15
CSASDGGLENQPQHF
>TRBJ1-2|TRBV13|15
CASSLRLRATDGYTF
>TRBJ1-5|TRBV24-1|15
CATMIVTGGHQPQHF
>TRBJ2-2|TRBV20-1|17
CSARDPSGSPDTGELFF
>TRBJ2-3|TRBV20-1|13
CSAPGLAADTQYF